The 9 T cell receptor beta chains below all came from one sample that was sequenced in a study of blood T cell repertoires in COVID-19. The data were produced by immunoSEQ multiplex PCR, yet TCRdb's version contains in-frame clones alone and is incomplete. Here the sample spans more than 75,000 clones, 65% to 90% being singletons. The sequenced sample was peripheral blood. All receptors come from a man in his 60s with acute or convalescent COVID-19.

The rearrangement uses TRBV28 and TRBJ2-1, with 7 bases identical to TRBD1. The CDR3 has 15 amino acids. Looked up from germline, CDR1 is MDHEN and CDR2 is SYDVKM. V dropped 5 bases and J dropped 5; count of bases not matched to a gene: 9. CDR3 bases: TGTGCCAGCAGTCCCGGGACAGCCATCAACAATGAGCAGTTCTTC. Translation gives CASSPGTAINNEQFF.

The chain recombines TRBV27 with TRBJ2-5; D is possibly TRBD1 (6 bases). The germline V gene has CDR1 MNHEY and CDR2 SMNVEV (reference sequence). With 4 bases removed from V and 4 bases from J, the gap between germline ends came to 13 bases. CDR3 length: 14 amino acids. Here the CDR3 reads CASSSAFRGETQYF. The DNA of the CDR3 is TGTGCCAGCAGTTCAGCCTTCAGGGGAGAGACCCAGTACTTC.

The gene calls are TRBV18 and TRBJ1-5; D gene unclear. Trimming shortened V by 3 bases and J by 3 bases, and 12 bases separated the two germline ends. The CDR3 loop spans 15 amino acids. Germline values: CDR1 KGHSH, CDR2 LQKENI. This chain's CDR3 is CASSPQSHPNQPQHF. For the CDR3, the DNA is TGTGCCAGCTCACCTCAGTCACATCCCAATCAGCCCCAGCATTTT.

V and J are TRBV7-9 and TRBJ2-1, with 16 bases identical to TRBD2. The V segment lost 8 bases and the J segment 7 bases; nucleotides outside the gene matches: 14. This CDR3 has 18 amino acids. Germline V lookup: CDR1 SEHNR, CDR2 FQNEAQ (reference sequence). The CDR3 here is CASSMAGTSGGARNEQFF. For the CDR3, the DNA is TGTGCCAGCTCGATGGCCGGGACTAGCGGGGGGGCGCGAAATGAGCAGTTCTTC.

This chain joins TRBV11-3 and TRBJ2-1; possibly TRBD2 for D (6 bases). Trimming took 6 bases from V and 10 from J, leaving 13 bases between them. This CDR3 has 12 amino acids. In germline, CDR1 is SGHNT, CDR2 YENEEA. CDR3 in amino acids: CASRGTAREQFF. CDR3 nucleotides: TGTGCCAGCAGAGGGACTGCTAGGGAGCAGTTCTTC.

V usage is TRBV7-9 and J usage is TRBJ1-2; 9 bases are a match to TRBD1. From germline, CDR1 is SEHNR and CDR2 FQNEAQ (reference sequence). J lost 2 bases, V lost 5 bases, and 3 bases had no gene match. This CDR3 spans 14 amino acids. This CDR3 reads CASSQQGANYGYTF. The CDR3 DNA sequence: TGTGCCAGCAGCCAACAGGGGGCCAACTATGGCTACACCTTC.

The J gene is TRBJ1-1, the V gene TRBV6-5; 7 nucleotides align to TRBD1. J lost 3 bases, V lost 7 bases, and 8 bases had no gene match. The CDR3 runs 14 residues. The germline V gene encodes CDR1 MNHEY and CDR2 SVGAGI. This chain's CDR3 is CASTPAGGYTEAFF. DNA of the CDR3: TGTGCCAGCACCCCAGCAGGGGGGTACACTGAAGCTTTCTTT.

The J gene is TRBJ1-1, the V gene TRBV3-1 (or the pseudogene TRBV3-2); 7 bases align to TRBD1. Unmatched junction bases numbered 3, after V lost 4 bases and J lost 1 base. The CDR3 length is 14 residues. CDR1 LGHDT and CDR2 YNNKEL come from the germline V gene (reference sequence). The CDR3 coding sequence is TGTGCCAGCAGCCTACAGGGGCCGAACACTGAAGCTTTCTTT. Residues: CASSLQGPNTEAFF.

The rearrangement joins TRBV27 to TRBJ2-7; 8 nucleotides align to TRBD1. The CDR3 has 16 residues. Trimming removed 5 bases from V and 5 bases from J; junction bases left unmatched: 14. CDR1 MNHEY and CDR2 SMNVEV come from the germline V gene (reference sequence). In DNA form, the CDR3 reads TGTGCCAGCAGTCCGACAGGGGTTAGGGGTCGGAACGAGCAGTACTTC. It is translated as CASSPTGVRGRNEQYF.